This T cell receptor beta chain stems from a study of shared clonotypes between healthy human individuals (dated by TCRdb to 2020 to 2022). Regarding the complete study: A few men and a couple of women, aged 18 to 49 years, made up the cohort. To estimate repertoire size and how much clonotype sharing occurs between individuals, the study deeply sequenced the blood TCR repertoires of five or six healthy adults. Per donor, leukapheresis produced somewhere between about 0.85 and 10 billion PBMCs. Libraries were prepared and TCR repertoires were sequenced by different laboratories using diverse techniques, in order to increase sequencing depth and limit assay-specific biases. For each donor, CD4 naive and CD4 memory were each run on three plates, CD8 naive on two plates, and CD8 memory on one plate. Results the study describes overall, beyond this receptor: Higher generation probabilities were observed for clonotypes shared by all four sorted-subset donors than for non-shared clonotypes. Because the study included a small number of donors, the genetic and exposure-history diversity represented was limited. Sampling was restricted to blood, and TCR repertoires in tissue are likely to differ from TCR repertoires in blood. Pairwise subsampling indicated that sequencing depth was expected to affect the degree of clonotype sharing among donors. Rarefaction of sorted-subset datasets indicated incomplete sequencing despite the large sequencing depth. Larger estimated clonotype richness was generally found for naive subsets than for memory subsets. Across a handful of donors, approximately 5% of naive CD4, roughly 3.3% of naive CD8, 2% to 2.5% of memory CD4, and 0.4% of memory CD8 clonotypes were shared.

TCR CDR3 regions were amplified from genomic DNA by multiplex PCR using the deep immunoSEQ assay. Genomic DNA extracted from each cell subset was distributed evenly over all wells of several immunoSEQ 96-well plates, and each plate served as one replicate. Each replicate PCR for sorted subsets received around 210 ng genomic DNA, equal to about 30,000 T cell genomes. The purified libraries were quantified using a Qubit 3.0 fluorometer, sized with a Bioanalyzer 2100, and then quantified again using the KAPA Library Quantification kit. A separate single-read 150-cycle Illumina NextSeq 550 flow cell was used to sequence each immunoSEQ 96-well plate. In the authors' own workflow: Because only junctional sequences without quality scores were contained in the immunoSEQ output, filtering matching that applied to full-length reads could not be performed. Sequences were annotated with PyIR, a Python wrapper for IgBLAST v1.9, using IMGT germline references to assign V/J genes and CDR3. Reads with weak V/J assignments (E-value above 1e-6), missing CDR3, stop codons, out-of-frame junctions, or ambiguous translated residues were removed. A V3J clonotype was defined by an identical inferred V gene, J gene, and CDR3 amino acid sequence. Percentage overlap between repertoires was calculated by dividing the number of shared unique clonotypes by the size of the smaller repertoire. Richness of each repertoire was evaluated using RTK rarefaction, the Chao1 estimator, and Recon v2.1 estimates of unobserved clonotypes. Generation probabilities for all TCRbeta clonotypes obtained by the gDNA method from several donors were computed using OLGA. TCRdb provides this immuneACCESS table in a form limited to in-frame rearrangements. Some clones are lacking; in checked studies, under half of them reflect an unresolved V gene, and why the rest are absent is not known. That table furnishes V, J and clone size, whereas the DNA furnished D and trimming. Across this sample there are over 2 million clones, with over 85% seen only once. More than 0.1% of the sample rests with the top ten.

In the case of this clone: The clone's antigen remains unknown. The input lacks base qualities; no much larger clone sits a single base away. Within the sample, other DNA sequences also encode this same CDR3.

Taken from the germline V gene (reference sequence), the CDR1 and CDR2 loops are LNHNV and YYDKDF. The CDR3, cysteine through phenylalanine, is 14 amino acids long. Just CDR3 DNA is preserved here, 42 bases in frame from base 1. V gives up 1 base and J gives up 1 base, and the segment between their germline ends measures 8 bases. Healthy HIV-negative adults with no recently reported acute infections or vaccinations were included as donors. Every donor was a Caucasian adult living in Nashville, Tennessee, USA. CD4+ T cells were enriched through magnetic negative selection, after which naive cells were positively selected on CD45RA and the remaining negative fraction served as the memory subset. After blood collection by leukapheresis, PBMCs were isolated using Ficoll-Histopaque density gradient centrifugation and then cryopreserved in the vapor phase of liquid nitrogen. Analytical flow cytometry was used to check the purity and quantity of every magnetically sorted T cell population. Genomic DNA was isolated from each sorted fraction and quantified by UV absorbance on a Nanodrop 2000c.

What was sequenced was naive CD4+ T cells sorted from blood. This specimen's cell subset or site label, interpreted: CD45RA+ positively selected. This sequence was found in a man aged 18 to 30 in good health. The V and J segments used are TRBV15 and TRBJ2-7; TRBD2 might be the D gene, on 6 matching bases. The DNA reads TGTGCCACCAGCAGAGGAGGAGGGTCCTACGAGCAGTACTTC. This gives the protein CATSRGGGSYEQYF.